Reported below is one TCR beta chain. Its antigen remains unknown. The CDR3 has 13 amino acids. V lost 6 bases and J lost 8; bases outside the gene matches: 7. The germline V gene has CDR1 SNHLY and CDR2 FYNNEI. This record comes from a study of T cell responses to AZD1222 COVID-19 vaccine. Study-wide findings and caveats: The peak T cell response came first, and repertoires were sampled only after it. Clonal diversity was possibly underestimated, and white British individuals and females predominated among donors. A rise in Spike-specific TCR breadth and depth followed two AZD1222 doses.

Profiled with immunoSEQ multiplex PCR; TCRdb holds only in-frame clones, not every one. This table holds 14,000 or so clones, roughly four fifths found once. Source: peripheral blood, taken 28 days after the second AZD1222 dose. V usage is TRBV2 and J usage is TRBJ1-1; the match to TRBD1 covers 9 bases. The clonotype comes from an adult who received the AZD1222 COVID-19 vaccine. CDR3: CASSGQGLGEAFF. As DNA, the CDR3 is TGTGCCAGCAGCGGACAGGGGTTGGGAGAAGCTTTCTTT.